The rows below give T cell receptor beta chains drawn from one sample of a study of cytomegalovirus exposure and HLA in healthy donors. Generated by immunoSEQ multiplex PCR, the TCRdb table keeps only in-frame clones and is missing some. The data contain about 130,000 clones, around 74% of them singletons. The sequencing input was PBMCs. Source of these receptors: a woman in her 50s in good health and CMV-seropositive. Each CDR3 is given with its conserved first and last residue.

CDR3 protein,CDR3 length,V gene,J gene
CASSDRTGETEAFF,14,TRBV6-1,TRBJ1-1
CASSLGLAVSTDTQYF,16,TRBV5-1,TRBJ2-3
CASSSQGPSNTEAFF,15,TRBV18,TRBJ1-1
CASSLAISRQGLYREQYF,18,TRBV13,TRBJ2-7
CASSVQGTDEQYF,13,TRBV2,TRBJ2-7
CASSVDRGTEAFF,13,TRBV6-4,TRBJ1-1
CASSGGETQYF,11,TRBV19,TRBJ2-5
CATSPYRGEQYF,12,TRBV15,TRBJ2-7
CASSPPATGDGIDEKLFF,18,TRBV18,TRBJ1-4
CASSSGPSGQETQYF,15,TRBV5-4,TRBJ2-5
CASSTYRGLSTEAFF,15,TRBV11-3,TRBJ1-1
CASSPGGALNTEAFF,15,TRBV11-2,TRBJ1-1
CAWSGGETYNSPLHF,15,TRBV30,TRBJ1-6
CASSYPPKAGVGNEQFF,17,TRBV7-9,TRBJ2-1
CASSLAGGDSNYGYPF,16,TRBV5-1,TRBJ1-2
CASSSGTSGQETQYF,15,TRBV27,TRBJ2-5
CASSLGPTSGGPQETQYF,18,TRBV5-1,TRBJ2-5
CASSLALGAGANVLTF,16,TRBV5-1,TRBJ2-6
CATNSAGGTLLEQYF,15,TRBV10-2,TRBJ2-7
CASTPGTGAYEQYF,14,TRBV27,TRBJ2-7
CASSSRDKSYEQYF,14,TRBV11-2,TRBJ2-7
CASSLRGQPQTAFF,14,TRBV9,TRBJ1-1
CASSYSGEIGAFF,13,TRBV6-6,TRBJ1-1
CASRRAYRGRQETQYF,16,TRBV5-1,TRBJ2-5
CASSPDRKPYNEQFF,15,TRBV5-6,TRBJ2-1
CSPRGVEKLFF,11,TRBV20-1,TRBJ1-4
CASSLIQGLNTEAFF,15,TRBV11-3,TRBJ1-1
CAWGGGAREKLFF,13,TRBV30,TRBJ1-4
CASLAAGANVLTF,13,TRBV27,TRBJ2-6
CASSYSTGGLETQYF,15,TRBV6-6,TRBJ2-5
CASSQQGNSYEQYF,14,TRBV5-4,TRBJ2-7
CASSPTGSYGYTF,13,TRBV28,TRBJ1-2
CASSLWTSGGGGTQYF,16,TRBV11-2,TRBJ2-5
CSETKTVNTEAFF,13,TRBV29-1,TRBJ1-1
CAIRELASNEQFF,13,TRBV10-3,TRBJ2-1
CASGRDNNSPLHF,13,TRBV30,TRBJ1-6
CASSPTRGGVSGYTF,15,TRBV6-4,TRBJ1-2
CASSRRETQYF,11,TRBV11-2,TRBJ2-5
CASSPLLRAWGYTF,14,TRBV11-2,TRBJ1-2
CASSPGWRANTEAFF,15,TRBV18,TRBJ1-1
CASSLARGLTEAFF,14,TRBV5-5,TRBJ1-1
CASSFSAEASYEQYF,15,TRBV5-1,TRBJ2-7
CASTLQGENTEAFF,14,TRBV6-5,TRBJ1-1